The sequence of this TCR beta chain was determined in a study of response to subunit inactivated influenza vaccine. Losses at the gene ends were 0 bases for V and 6 bases for J; bases not matched to a gene: 6. Looked up from germline, CDR1 is LNHNV and CDR2 is YYDKDF (reference sequence). The CDR3 has 15 residues. TCRdb re-analysed the RT-PCR reads in MiXCR, keeping a single row per CDR3 protein. The sample consists of approximately 730,000 distinct CDR3 sequences, about 14% of them appearing once. This clonotype turned up a few times. This chain joins TRBV15 and TRBJ2-5, with 8 bases lining up with TRBD2. The TCR comes from a man between 45 and 60 years old who received an inactivated influenza vaccine. This material consisted of PBMCs from blood, taken about 14 days before vaccination. The CDR3 spells CATSREAGGGKTQYF. For the CDR3, the DNA is TGTGCCACCAGCAGAGAGGCGGGAGGAGGAAAGACCCAGTACTTC. The entire variable domain, with the rest obtained from reference TRBV15 and TRBJ2-5, is as follows: DAMVIQNPRYQVTQFGKPVTLSCSQTLNHNVMYWYQQKSSQAPKLLFHYYDKDFNNEADTPDNFQSRRPNTSFCFLDIRSPGLGDTAMYLCATSREAGGGKTQYFGPGTRLLVL.